A single sample gave rise to the 23 T cell receptor beta chains below, sequenced in a study of blood T cells in healthy people across ages. Sample-barcoded 5' priming and a J-beta primer mix drove a second PCR of about 7 to 11 cycles. From the 5' RACE reads, TCRdb called clonotypes with MiXCR, one entry per CDR3 protein. The sample comprises some 880,000 distinct CDR3 sequences, roughly 34% of which are singletons, and 10% to 15% rests with the top ten. Input material: blood. These receptors originate from a man younger than 35 in good health.

The chain has TRBV20-1 and TRBJ2-1, with 7 bases that match TRBD2. V shed 1 base and J 15 bases; nucleotides not matched to a gene: 21. This CDR3 is built from 16 residues. Germline V gives CDR1 DFQATT, CDR2 SNEGSKA (reference sequence). For the CDR3, the DNA is TGCAGTGCTAGAGGGACTTCCAAGAGACCCAGTAGGGAGGGGTTCTTC. As protein: CSARGTSKRPSREGFF.

The genes are TRBV27 and TRBJ1-1, with unresolved D. Germline V lookup: CDR1 MNHEY, CDR2 SMNVEV (reference sequence). V was cut by 5 bases and J by 0 bases, with 13 bases left in between. The CDR3 runs 15 residues. This CDR3 reads CASSLARHMNTEAFF. The CDR3 DNA sequence: TGTGCCAGCAGTCTCGCCAGGCACATGAACACTGAAGCTTTCTTT.

This clonotype turned up a few times. The chain recombines TRBV12-3 or TRBV12-4 with TRBJ2-6, with a weak D call TRBD2 (6 bases). The V and J ends lost 6 bases and 0 bases respectively, with 18 bases between them. The CDR3 is 18 amino acids. This CDR3 reads CASRPFGGGSSGANVLTF. The CDR3 nucleotides read TGTGCCAGCAGACCCTTCGGGGGTGGAAGCTCTGGGGCCAACGTCCTGACTTTC.

Concerning this clonotype itself: Sequence at one end of the junction differs from germline and may be a read error. CDR3 loop: CSAPGGSSCNEQFF. The DNA of the CDR3 is TGCAGTGCCCCGGGGGGGTCGTCCTGCAATGAGCAGTTCTTC. The chain has TRBV20-1 and TRBJ2-1, with 8 bases matching TRBD2. CDR1 and CDR2 from the germline V gene are DFQATT and SNEGSKA (reference sequence). There are 14 residues in the CDR3.

The rearrangement uses TRBV5-1 and TRBJ2-7, with D tentatively TRBD1 (6 bases). The J call may be faulty, since TRBJ2-5 better matches the DNA end. Germline V lookup: CDR1 SGHRS, CDR2 YFSETQ. The CDR3 extends over 14 amino acids. The CDR3 protein is CASSLARGVETQYF. For the CDR3, the DNA is TGCGCCAGCAGCTTGGCCAGGGGAGTAGAGACCCAGTACTTC.

Comment on this clonotype: Just one base apart from a much larger clone, this may be a read error. The gene calls are TRBV12-3 or TRBV12-4 and TRBJ2-6; D is unresolved. Trimming pared 5 bases from V and 4 bases from J, leaving 12 bases between. The CDR3 is 15 residues long. Here the CDR3 DNA reads TGTGCCAGCAGTAATACAGTTTTAGGGGCCAACGTCCTGACTTTC. Translated, it gives CASSNTVLGANVLTF.

The J gene is TRBJ2-3, the V gene TRBV20-1, with 7 positions matching TRBD1. Looked up from germline, CDR1 is DFQATT and CDR2 is SNEGSKA (reference sequence). V was pared by 1 base and J by 11 bases, with 30 bases of the junction left unmatched. The CDR3 consists of 20 residues. CDR3 in amino acids: CSARGDTGTDHTPLGLRQYF. The CDR3 DNA follows: TGCAGTGCTAGAGGCGATACCGGGACAGATCATACACCTCTGGGCCTAAGGCAGTATTTT.

The chain carries TRBV10-1 and TRBJ1-2; maybe TRBD1 (6 bases). The CDR3 extends over 14 amino acids. CDR1 is WNHNN and CDR2 is SYGVQD in the germline V gene (reference sequence). V gave up 6 bases and J gave up 6 bases, with 17 bases separating them. The CDR3 DNA sequence: TGCGCCAGCAGGTTAGGCAGGGGTTTACATGGCTACACCTTC. The encoded protein is CASRLGRGLHGYTF.

The V gene is TRBV20-1, the J gene TRBJ2-3; the D gene is possibly TRBD1 (6 bases). Germline-derived CDR1 and CDR2 are DFQATT and SNEGSKA (reference sequence). Trimming shortened V by 2 bases and J by 12 bases, and 18 bases separated the two germline ends. CDR3 length: 13 amino acids. CDR3 bases: TGCAGTGCTAGACCATCCACCTCTGGGGGCCAGTATTTT. Translated: CSARPSTSGGQYF.

There are many counts of this clonotype. This chain uses TRBV5-1 with TRBJ1-2; D is uncertain. The CDR3 is 13 amino acids. Trimming took off 4 bases at V and 6 bases at J, with 13 bases between the two ends. Germline CDR1 reads SGHRS; CDR2 reads YFSETQ. In DNA form, the CDR3 reads TGCGCCAGCAGCCCCCCCGCGGGGAATGGCTACACCTTC. As protein: CASSPPAGNGYTF.

The chain carries TRBV6-2 or TRBV6-3 and TRBJ2-3, with 8 bases that match TRBD2. Germline CDR1 and CDR2: MNHEY and SVGEGT. V lost 2 bases, J lost 4 bases, and 8 bases stayed unmatched. The CDR3 sequence is 16 residues long. CDR3 DNA sequence: TGTGCCAGCAGTTACCGGAGCGGGGGATGGCCAGATACGCAGTATTTT. Translated: CASSYRSGGWPDTQYF.

This clonotype was seen ten or more times. The chain carries TRBV28 and TRBJ1-2; D uncertain. Germline values: CDR1 MDHEN, CDR2 SYDVKM. V was pared by 6 bases and J by 2 bases, with 10 bases between. CDR3 length: 13 amino acids. The CDR3 loop reads CASSQDANYGYTF. The CDR3 nucleotides are TGTGCCAGCAGCCAGGACGCAAACTATGGCTACACCTTC.

The chain has TRBV15 and TRBJ2-1; 10 nucleotides line up with TRBD2. V dropped 6 bases and J dropped 8; count of bases not matched to a gene: 13. The CDR3 extends over 16 amino acids. Per the germline V gene, CDR1 is LNHNV and CDR2 is YYDKDF (reference sequence). The CDR3 reads CATRDTSSGGNYEQFF. The DNA of the CDR3 is TGTGCCACCAGGGATACCTCTAGCGGGGGAAACTATGAGCAGTTCTTC. The entire variable domain, with the rest obtained from reference TRBV15 and TRBJ2-1, is as follows: DAMVIQNPRYQVTQFGKPVTLSCSQTLNHNVMYWYQQKSSQAPKLLFHYYDKDFNNEADTPDNFQSRRPNTSFCFLDIRSPGLGDTAMYLCATRDTSSGGNYEQFFGPGTRLTVL.

This clonotype occurred many times. V is TRBV27 and J is TRBJ2-3, with D unclear. Germline lookup yields CDR1 MNHEY and CDR2 SMNVEV (reference sequence). The CDR3 contains 15 residues. With 0 bases removed from V and 4 bases from J, the gap between germline ends came to 11 bases. The CDR3 DNA reads as TGTGCCAGCAGTTTATCCCCCCTTAGTCCAGATACGCAGTATTTT. Protein product: CASSLSPLSPDTQYF.

The J gene is TRBJ1-1, the V gene TRBV5-1; D might be TRBD1 (6 bases). Per the germline V gene, CDR1 is SGHRS and CDR2 is YFSETQ. This CDR3 is built from 14 residues. Trimming removed 0 bases at V and 4 bases at J, with 10 bases between. The CDR3 nucleotides read TGCGCCAGCAGCTTGGTTGGAGGGGGCACTGAAGCTTTCTTT. Amino acids: CASSLVGGGTEAFF.

The table lists this clonotype with a few counts. The chain links TRBV7-3 to TRBJ2-5; D gene uncertain. Per germline, CDR1 SGHTA and CDR2 FQGTGA. Trimming took off 5 bases at V and 5 bases at J, with 15 bases between the two ends. This CDR3 contains 14 residues. The CDR3 DNA follows: TGTGCCAGCAGCCCCCGGACCTGGTCCGAGACCCAGTACTTC. Its protein is CASSPRTWSETQYF.

DNA for the CDR3: TGCGCCAGCAGCCGGACAGGGGGATTAGATGGCTACACCTTC. Protein: CASSRTGGLDGYTF. The chain employs TRBV4-3 and TRBJ1-2; 10 nucleotides match TRBD1. This CDR3 is built from 14 residues. From germline, CDR1 is LGHNA and CDR2 YSLEER. The V and J ends lost 4 bases and 6 bases, in that order; junction bases with no gene match: 5.

This clonotype was detected only a few times. V is TRBV11-2 and J is TRBJ1-1; 8 positions match TRBD1. Germline V gene lookup returns CDR1 SGHAT and CDR2 FQNNGV. The CDR3 runs 13 residues. J lost 11 bases, V lost 1 base, and 6 bases had no gene match. DNA for the CDR3: TGTGCCAGCAGCTTAGGGACAGGGTCAAACGCTTTCTTT. Its translation: CASSLGTGSNAFF. The full variable domain, in which reference TRBV11-2 and TRBJ1-1 provide the parts outside the CDR3, is EAGVAQSPRYKIIEKRQSVAFWCNPISGHATLYWYQQILGQGPKLLIQFQNNGVVDDSQLPKDRFSAERLKGVDSTLKIQPAKLEDSAVYLCASSLGTGSNAFFGQGTRLTVV.

V and J are TRBV6-5 and TRBJ2-5, with 8 bases identical to TRBD1. The V segment lost 2 bases and the J segment 11 bases; nucleotides outside the gene matches: 16. The CDR3 has 16 residues. The germline V gene has CDR1 MNHEY and CDR2 SVGAGI. CDR3 in amino acids: CASSYLGQGLENEQYF. The CDR3 DNA follows: TGTGCCAGCAGTTACCTCGGACAGGGACTGGAGAATGAGCAGTACTTC.

The chain carries TRBV24-1 and TRBJ2-1; TRBD2 is a possible D gene (6 bases). The better agreement between TRBJ2-7 and the DNA end casts doubt on the J call. Germline V gene sequence: CDR1 KGHDR, CDR2 SFDVKD. The CDR3 consists of 15 residues. The CDR3 bases are TGTGCCACCAGTGGCGGGATCAGCTCCTACAATGAGCAGTACTTC. Its protein product is CATSGGISSYNEQYF.

Many counts were recorded for this clonotype. The V and J genes are TRBV9 and TRBJ2-1, with a weak D call TRBD2 (6 bases). The germline gives CDR1 SGDLS, CDR2 YYNGEE. The CDR3 has 16 residues. Trimming cost V 3 bases and J 8 bases, with 21 bases left between them. The CDR3: CASSGGTVRPGDEQFF. In DNA form, the CDR3 reads TGTGCCAGCAGCGGCGGGACGGTAAGGCCGGGCGATGAGCAGTTCTTC.

V and J are TRBV29-1 and TRBJ2-1; D unresolved. The V end was cut by 1 base, the J end by 7 bases, with 5 bases between. In germline, CDR1 is SQVTM, CDR2 ANQGSEA. The CDR3 sequence is 11 residues long. The CDR3 bases are TGCAGCGTTGAAGGGATGAATGAGCAGTTCTTC. Its protein is CSVEGMNEQFF.

The chain recombines TRBV20-1 with TRBJ1-1; tentatively, D is TRBD1 (6 bases). CDR1 is DFQATT and CDR2 is SNEGSKA in the germline V gene (reference sequence). Trimming cost V 1 base and J 4 bases, with 16 bases left between them. The CDR3 is 15 residues long. The CDR3 is CSARAGGGPGTEAFF. CDR3 DNA sequence: TGCAGTGCTAGAGCTGGGGGGGGCCCGGGCACTGAAGCTTTCTTT.